One sample yielded the 31 T cell receptor beta chains listed below, sequenced in a study of T cells after yellow fever vaccination. TCRdb recomputed calls from the 5' RACE reads with MiXCR, one row per CDR3 protein. The sample lists 250,000 to 350,000 distinct CDR3 sequences, approximately 4.5% seen once, with 19% in the top ten. Sequences were derived from PBMCs, sampled 15 days after the yellow fever booster vaccination. These receptors all come from a man in his late teens or twenties who received the YFV17D yellow fever vaccine.

This clonotype was detected ten times or more. J is TRBJ2-5 and V is TRBV5-1; 11 positions match TRBD2. Trimming cost V 2 bases and J 1 base; bases outside gene matches: 4. The CDR3 extends over 16 amino acids. Germline-derived CDR1 and CDR2 are SGHRS and YFSETQ. The DNA of the CDR3 is TGCGCCAGCAGCTTTAGCGGGGGGGTCTTCCAAGAGACCCAGTACTTC. This translates into CASSFSGGVFQETQYF. Full variable domain (remainder filled in from reference TRBV5-1 and TRBJ2-5): KAGVTQTPRYLIKTRGQQVTLSCSPISGHRSVSWYQQTPGQGLQFLFEYFSETQRNKGNFPGRFSGRQFSNSRSEMNVSTLELGDSALYLCASSFSGGVFQETQYFGPGTRLLVL.

In this sample, this clonotype turned up many times. The gene calls are TRBV4-1 and TRBJ2-2; TRBD2 aligns across 8 bases. Germline CDR1 is MGHRA and CDR2 is YSYEKL. This CDR3 comprises 16 residues. Germline trimming cut 1 base from V and 4 bases from J; bases unmatched to any gene: 5. This CDR3 reads CASSQGQGLGTGELFF. The CDR3 bases are TGCGCCAGCAGCCAAGGCCAGGGACTAGGCACCGGGGAGCTGTTTTTT.

The sample holds many counts of this clonotype. V gene TRBV7-2 combines with J gene TRBJ1-5; tentative D call: TRBD1 (6 bases). V shed 4 bases and J shed 7 bases, with 8 bases lying between them. Germline V gives CDR1 SGHTA, CDR2 FQGNSA. The CDR3 totals 12 residues. CDR3 sequence: CASSSQGQPQHF. The CDR3 nucleotides read TGTGCCAGCAGCTCCCAGGGGCAGCCCCAGCATTTT.

A few counts support this clonotype. The V gene is TRBV20-1, the J gene TRBJ2-1; 12 bases line up with TRBD2. Germline assignment: CDR1 DFQATT and CDR2 SNEGSKA (reference sequence). The length of the CDR3 is 17 residues. The trim removed 5 bases at V and 2 bases at J, leaving 10 bases unmatched. DNA of the CDR3: TGCAGTGCTCGGGGGGCGACTAGCGGGGGACCCTACAATGAGCAGTTCTTC. Its protein is CSARGATSGGPYNEQFF.

This clonotype was observed a handful of times. The CDR3 sequence: CAISGTGDTGELFF. CDR3 bases: TGTGCCATCTCCGGGACAGGGGACACCGGGGAGCTGTTTTTT. This chain connects TRBV10-3 to TRBJ2-2; 10 bases map to TRBD1. There are 14 residues in the CDR3. With V trimmed by 8 bases and J by 3 bases, 3 bases remained unmatched. Germline V gives CDR1 ENHRY, CDR2 SYGVKD.

This clonotype was counted many times. The V call is TRBV10-3, the J call TRBJ2-5; possible D gene TRBD1, 6 bases. This CDR3 spans 15 amino acids. CDR1 ENHRY and CDR2 SYGVKD come from the germline V gene. V was cut by 2 bases and J by 3 bases, with 13 bases left in between. CDR3 sequence reads: CAISEAGVGEETQYF. CDR3 sequence (DNA): TGTGCCATCAGTGAGGCAGGGGTCGGCGAAGAGACCCAGTACTTC.

This clonotype came up many times. The J gene is TRBJ2-2, the V gene TRBV25-1; TRBD1 is a possible D gene (6 bases). The CDR3 is made up of 16 amino acids. Between the trimmed V and J ends, which lost 3 bases and 3 bases, there was a span of 14 bases. In germline, CDR1 is MGHDK, CDR2 SYGVNS. This CDR3 is CASSDPTGRDTGELFF. The CDR3 DNA reads TGTGCCAGCAGTGACCCGACAGGAAGGGACACCGGGGAGCTGTTTTTT.

The CDR3 loop is CSAPGSGQNYGYTF. The CDR3 DNA is TGCAGTGCACCCGGATCGGGACAGAACTATGGCTACACCTTC. V and J are TRBV20-1 and TRBJ1-2, with 7 bases that match TRBD1. The CDR3 has 14 amino acids. V trimming: 6 bases; J trimming: 2 bases; junction bases outside the gene matches: 9. Per the germline V gene, CDR1 is DFQATT and CDR2 is SNEGSKA (reference sequence).

This clonotype occurred a few times. This rearrangement joins TRBV7-9 to TRBJ2-5; unclear D gene. Trimming cost V 5 bases and J 5 bases, with 18 bases left between them. CDR3 size: 15 residues. The germline V gene has CDR1 SEHNR and CDR2 FQNEAQ (reference sequence). The CDR3, as DNA: TGTGCCAGCAGCGCCCCCCGGGCCAGGACGGAGACCCAGTACTTC. Translation: CASSAPRARTETQYF.

A few counts support this clonotype. This sequence joins TRBV30 and TRBJ1-1, with D hard to call. The CDR3 is made up of 11 amino acids. Germline values: CDR1 GTSNPN, CDR2 SVGIG (reference sequence). Trimming shortened V by 4 bases and J by 11 bases, and 14 bases separated the two germline ends. CDR3 region: CAWIESSGAFF. The DNA of the CDR3 is TGTGCCTGGATTGAGTCTAGCGGGGCTTTCTTT.

The chain joins TRBV20-1 to TRBJ2-6, with 9 bases fitting TRBD2. CDR3 length: 17 residues. Germline V gene sequence: CDR1 DFQATT, CDR2 SNEGSKA (reference sequence). V lost 5 bases to trimming and J lost 0 bases; unmatched junction nucleotides: 8. The CDR3 loop reads CSAGDLRGGSGANVLTF. The DNA for the CDR3 is TGCAGTGCTGGGGATTTGCGGGGGGGCTCTGGGGCCAACGTCCTGACTTTC.

This clonotype has more than one count but fewer than ten. The chain uses TRBV5-1 and TRBJ2-3, with 13 bases fitting TRBD2. This CDR3 is built from 14 residues. With 8 bases clipped from V and 5 bases from J, the junction kept 5 bases outside the gene matches. Per the germline V gene, CDR1 is SGHRS and CDR2 is YFSETQ. The CDR3 region is CASGLAGELDTQYF. The CDR3 nucleotides read TGCGCCAGTGGACTAGCGGGGGAATTAGATACGCAGTATTTT.

This clonotype was counted between two and nine times. The J gene is TRBJ1-2, the V gene TRBV6-6; D is unresolved. Germline V gene lookup returns CDR1 MNHNY and CDR2 SVGAGI (reference sequence). The CDR3 sequence is 16 residues long. The ends were cut back, 8 bases at V and 0 bases at J, with 19 bases in the middle. The CDR3 DNA is TGTGCCAGCTCCTCCCCGCGCGGGTTCTCTAACTATGGCTACACCTTC. Protein product: CASSSPRGFSNYGYTF.

In its sample, this clonotype was seen many times. The chain combines TRBV7-2 with TRBJ2-5; 9 positions agree with TRBD2. The germline CDR1 and CDR2 sequences are SGHTA and FQGNSA. V lost 3 bases to trimming and J lost 5 bases; unmatched junction nucleotides: 4. The length of the CDR3 is 14 residues. The CDR3 DNA reads TGTGCCAGCAGCTTGCGGGGGGGCAGGGAGACCCAGTACTTC. Translation: CASSLRGGRETQYF.

This clonotype showed up many times. The rearrangement joins TRBV27 to TRBJ2-7; D call uncertain. Germline CDR1 is MNHEY and CDR2 is SMNVEV (reference sequence). Trimming shortened V by 4 bases and J by 6 bases, and 16 bases separated the two germline ends. This CDR3 has 14 amino acids. This CDR3 reads CASSYYGPVGEQYF. The DNA of the CDR3 is TGTGCCAGCAGTTATTACGGACCGGTGGGCGAGCAGTACTTC.

Many counts were recorded for this clonotype. This chain links TRBV25-1 with TRBJ2-1, with D uncertain. Germline CDR1 and CDR2: MGHDK and SYGVNS. V lost 0 bases and J 11 bases, leaving 5 bases between the germline ends. This CDR3 region has 11 residues. CDR3 in amino acids: CASSEYSQQFF. The CDR3 region has the DNA TGTGCCAGCAGTGAATACAGCCAGCAGTTCTTC.

The CDR3 is CSASSPGGDYGYTF. The CDR3 DNA is TGCAGTGCTAGCTCCCCAGGGGGGGACTATGGCTACACCTTC. V gene TRBV20-1 combines with J gene TRBJ1-2; 7 nucleotides agree with TRBD1. Germline CDR1 DFQATT, CDR2 SNEGSKA (reference sequence). This CDR3 is built from 14 residues. The V segment lost 3 bases and the J segment 3 bases; nucleotides outside the gene matches: 7.

This clonotype was counted at least ten times. The rearrangement links TRBV5-6 to TRBJ2-5, with D possibly TRBD2 on 6 matching bases. V was cut by 4 bases and J by 1 base, with 20 bases left in between. Germline lookup yields CDR1 SGHDT and CDR2 YYEEEE. This CDR3 spans 17 amino acids. The CDR3 DNA reads as TGTGCCAGCAGCGGCGTTTGGAGGGCTGGTTTCCAAGAGACCCAGTACTTC. As protein: CASSGVWRAGFQETQYF.

The chain carries TRBV7-8 and TRBJ2-2; D uncertain. Looked up from germline, CDR1 is SGHVS and CDR2 is FQNEAQ. Trimming cost V 2 bases and J 6 bases, with 7 bases left between them. The CDR3 runs to 13 residues. This CDR3 is CASSLMGAGELFF. In nucleotides, the CDR3 is TGTGCCAGCAGCTTAATGGGTGCCGGGGAGCTGTTTTTT.

In regard to this clonotype: A single base separates this from a much larger clone, so it may be a read error. The chain has TRBV7-2 and TRBJ1-1; a weak D match, TRBD1 (5 bases). The CDR3 is made up of 12 amino acids. The V gene lost 6 bases and the J gene lost 8 bases, with 13 bases spanning the gap. CDR1 and CDR2 from the germline V gene are SGHTA and FQGNSA. The CDR3 sequence: CASRFRDWEAFF. CDR3 DNA: TGTGCCAGCAGATTTCGGGACTGGGAAGCTTTCTTT.

This clonotype was counted at least ten times. The J gene is TRBJ2-1, the V gene TRBV7-2, with D perhaps matching TRBD2 (6 bases). The CDR3 extends over 16 amino acids. Trimming took 1 base from V and 7 from J, leaving 17 bases between them. CDR1 SGHTA and CDR2 FQGNSA come from the germline V gene. The CDR3 region is CASSLVSGRWVNEQFF. Here the CDR3 DNA reads TGTGCCAGCAGCTTAGTTAGCGGACGATGGGTTAATGAGCAGTTCTTC.

This clonotype was seen ten or more times. The chain links TRBV6-2 or TRBV6-3 to TRBJ2-5; no clear D gene. Trimming cost V 4 bases and J 7 bases, with 19 bases left between them. The germline V gene has CDR1 MNHEY and CDR2 SVGEGT. This CDR3 comprises 15 residues. In DNA form, the CDR3 reads TGTGCCAGCAGTTCCTTTACGCAGGACGCCAGGACCCAGTACTTC. As protein: CASSSFTQDARTQYF.

This clonotype was seen repeatedly, ten times or more. This sequence joins TRBV27 and TRBJ1-6, with 7 bases identical to TRBD1. This CDR3 comprises 16 residues. Germline trimming cut 5 bases from V and 11 bases from J; bases unmatched to any gene: 15. Germline V CDR1 and CDR2: MNHEY, SMNVEV (reference sequence). Written as DNA, the CDR3 is TGTGCCAGCAGTCGTAGGACAGGCCGGCCGGGGACACCCCTCCACTTT. Amino acids: CASSRRTGRPGTPLHF.

This clonotype was counted at least ten times. The rearrangement uses TRBV12-3 or TRBV12-4 and TRBJ2-5; D is ambiguous. Trimming shortened V by 3 bases and J by 4 bases, and 9 bases separated the two germline ends. There are 13 residues in the CDR3. CDR3 sequence (DNA): TGTGCCAGCAGTTTTCGGGTCCCAGAGACCCAGTACTTC. Translation gives CASSFRVPETQYF.

In its sample, this clonotype was seen many times. The chain carries TRBV29-1 and TRBJ1-1; the D gene is possibly TRBD1 (5 bases). This CDR3 is 14 amino acids long. Trimming left V 0 bases short and J 3 bases short, with 11 bases between. CDR1 and CDR2 from the germline V gene are SQVTM and ANQGSEA. The CDR3 DNA sequence: TGCAGCGTTGAAGACCACGGGGGAGACACTGAAGCTTTCTTT. Translation gives CSVEDHGGDTEAFF.

There are many counts of this clonotype. The genes are TRBV11-2 and TRBJ2-3; 7 bases line up with TRBD1. J was trimmed by 5 bases and V by 4 bases; bases with no gene match: 12. This CDR3 spans 16 amino acids. Germline V lookup: CDR1 SGHAT, CDR2 FQNNGV. The CDR3 loop is CASSSLRVGGGDTQYF. Written as DNA, the CDR3 is TGTGCCAGCAGCTCGCTGAGGGTAGGGGGCGGAGATACGCAGTATTTT.

This clonotype was picked up a small number of times. This sequence joins TRBV27 and TRBJ1-5; D unresolved. Germline CDR1 reads MNHEY; CDR2 reads SMNVEV (reference sequence). The CDR3 runs 15 residues. The V gene lost 3 bases and the J gene lost 2 bases, with 11 bases spanning the gap. The CDR3 spells CASSLTVSGNQPQHF. In DNA, the CDR3 is TGTGCCAGCAGTTTGACGGTCTCGGGCAATCAGCCCCAGCATTTT.

The chain's CDR3 is CASSLVQAGVLGETQYF. The CDR3 DNA is TGTGCCAGCAGCTTAGTACAAGCGGGGGTCCTCGGAGAGACCCAGTACTTC. The genes are TRBV7-2 and TRBJ2-5; TRBD2 agrees at 8 bases. V was clipped by 1 base and J by 4 bases; unmatched bases: 11. Per germline, CDR1 SGHTA and CDR2 FQGNSA. The length of the CDR3 is 17 residues.

This clonotype has a count of ten or more. The chain has TRBV5-1 and TRBJ1-1; no clear D. The V end lost 1 base, the J end lost 3 bases, and 7 bases lay between the germline ends. The CDR3 is made up of 13 amino acids. The germline gives CDR1 SGHRS, CDR2 YFSETQ. The CDR3 reads CASSLLLDTEAFF. CDR3 nucleotide sequence: TGCGCCAGCAGCTTGTTATTGGACACTGAAGCTTTCTTT.

This clonotype was found a few times. The chain uses TRBV29-1 and TRBJ2-1, with D perhaps given as TRBD1 or TRBD2 (6 bases each). Germline V gene data show CDR1 as SQVTM and CDR2 as ANQGSEA. V was shortened by 5 bases and J by 4 bases, with 18 bases between the two germline ends. The CDR3 loop spans 15 amino acids. CDR3 nucleotide sequence: TGCAGCGTTCGTGGGGGGCAGGGTGATTACAATGAGCAGTTCTTC. Protein product: CSVRGGQGDYNEQFF.

J is TRBJ1-6 and V is TRBV19; 8 bases line up with TRBD1. Germline assignment: CDR1 LNHDA and CDR2 SQIVND (reference sequence). The trim removed 6 bases at V and 7 bases at J, leaving 5 bases unmatched. The CDR3 sequence is 14 residues long. The CDR3 sequence: CASSAGQVNSPLHF. The CDR3 nucleotides read TGTGCCAGTAGCGCGGGACAGGTCAATTCACCCCTCCACTTT.